The clone carrying this TCR beta chain turned up a few times. Its antigen is undetermined. CDR1 is MNHNY and CDR2 is SVGAGI in the germline V gene (reference sequence). The V end lost 4 bases, the J end lost 4 bases, and 10 bases lay between the germline ends. This CDR3 has 13 residues. The data were obtained in a study of response to subunit inactivated influenza vaccine. Study-wide results and limits: Seasonal influenza vaccination, on each occasion, was suggested by the authors to recruit few new T cells.

A single record per CDR3 protein comes from TCRdb applying MiXCR to the RT-PCR reads. The top ten clones hold roughly a tenth of a sample with some 850,000 distinct CDR3 sequences, under 20% of them seen once. The sequencing here drew on PBMCs from blood, taken around 5 days after vaccination. The clonotype was recovered from a man aged 45-65 years who received an inactivated influenza vaccine. J is TRBJ1-2 and V is TRBV6-6; D might be TRBD1 (6 bases). CDR3 nucleotide sequence: TGTGCCAGCAGTTTCGACAGGCTCTATGGCTACACCTTC. Amino acid sequence: CASSFDRLYGYTF.